This is a list of T cell receptor beta chains from one sample in a study of blood T cell repertoires in COVID-19. This table comes from immunoSEQ multiplex PCR, and its TCRdb copy is limited to in-frame clones, with some not included. The table lists approximately 440,000 clones, roughly 87% of them singletons, with 0.7% in the top ten. The sample was PBMCs or T cells enriched from blood (not recorded which). The receptors derive from a woman between 18 and 30 years old who had recovered from COVID-19. The CDR3 runs from the conserved cysteine through the conserved F or W. Each record gives: clone size, V gene, J gene, D gene, CDR3 protein, CDR3 DNA. A D gene is named only where the DNA matches it firmly. Part of the rows lack a size; the others show once, few, many or a class for expanded clones.

>NA|TRBV2|TRBJ1-5|NA
CASSPTGGGQPQHF
TGTGCCAGCAGCCCCACGGGGGGGGGTCAGCCCCAGCATTTT
>NA|TRBV21-1|TRBJ2-2|NA
CASKSRLSVSNTGELFF
TGTGCCAGCAAATCTAGACTGAGCGTTTCGAACACCGGGGAGCTGTTTTTT
>NA|TRBV19|TRBJ1-5|NA
CASSERENQPQHF
TGTGCCAGTAGTGAACGGGAGAATCAGCCCCAGCATTTT
>NA|TRBV5-1|TRBJ1-1|TRBD1
CASSSHGTGNTEAFF
TGCGCCAGCAGCTCCCACGGGACAGGGAACACTGAAGCTTTCTTT
>NA|TRBV7-2|TRBJ1-6|TRBD1
CASSFTLQGGSGSPLHF
TGTGCCAGCAGCTTCACATTACAAGGGGGCTCGGGATCACCCCTCCACTTT
>NA|TRBV5-1|TRBJ2-2|NA
CASSPTEQGELFF
TGCGCCAGCAGCCCGACAGAGCAGGGGGAGCTGTTTTTT
>NA|TRBV6-5|TRBJ2-2|NA
CASSPIGGGTGELFF
TGTGCCAGCAGCCCCATCGGTGGAGGAACCGGGGAGCTGTTTTTT
>NA|TRBV18|TRBJ2-7|NA
CASSEGLPYEQYF
TGTGCCAGCTCAGAAGGACTCCCCTACGAGCAGTACTTC
>NA|TRBV5-1|TRBJ2-3|TRBD2
CASSGRGVTDTQYF
TGCGCCAGCAGCGGTCGGGGGGTAACAGATACGCAGTATTTT
>few|TRBV28|TRBJ2-3|NA
CASSLPAITDTQYF
TGTGCCAGCAGTCTCCCTGCTATCACAGATACGCAGTATTTT
>few|TRBV5-4|TRBJ1-2|NA
CASSSQSNYGYTF
TGTGCCAGCAGCTCCCAATCTAACTATGGCTACACCTTC
>NA|TRBV5-6|TRBJ1-3|TRBD1
CASGTGALSSGNTIYF
TGTGCCAGCGGGACAGGGGCCCTCAGCTCTGGAAACACCATATATTTT
>NA|TRBV19|TRBJ2-7|NA
CASRAGRDSVTYEQYF
TGTGCCAGTAGGGCAGGGCGAGACAGTGTCACCTACGAGCAGTACTTC
>NA|TRBV4-1|TRBJ1-4|NA
CASSQDREDEKLFF
TGCGCCAGCAGCCAAGACAGGGAAGACGAAAAACTGTTTTTT
>NA|TRBV6-5|TRBJ1-1|NA
CASSRTANTEAFF
TGTGCCAGCAGCAGGACAGCCAACACTGAAGCTTTCTTT
>once|TRBV29-1|TRBJ1-4|NA
CSVERGTNEKLFF
TGCAGCGTTGAACGAGGAACTAATGAAAAACTGTTTTTT
>NA|TRBV28|TRBJ1-2|NA
CASSSVRGQVTNYGYTF
TGTGCCAGCAGTTCAGTAAGGGGTCAAGTCACTAACTATGGCTACACCTTC
>NA|TRBV28|TRBJ2-2|TRBD1
CASSYPTGTATGELFF
TGTGCCAGCAGTTATCCCACCGGGACAGCCACCGGGGAGCTGTTTTTT
>NA|TRBV7-9|TRBJ1-1|NA
CASSQRGGMNTEAFF
TGTGCCAGCAGCCAAAGGGGGGGAATGAACACTGAAGCTTTCTTT
>NA|TRBV5-1|TRBJ1-2|NA
CASSPSGGDRYTF
TGCGCCAGCAGCCCGTCCGGAGGGGATAGGTACACCTTC
>few|TRBV12-5|TRBJ2-5|TRBD2
CASGLGDLSGGAETQYF
TGTGCTAGTGGTTTGGGAGACCTTAGCGGGGGGGCGGAGACCCAGTACTTC
>NA|TRBV4-1|TRBJ2-7|NA
CASSQGPLRGQYF
TGCGCCAGCAGCCAAGGACCCTTACGAGGGCAGTACTTC
>few|TRBV7-2|TRBJ1-5|TRBD1
CASSFWTGDPLGNQPQHF
TGTGCCAGCAGCTTTTGGACAGGAGACCCATTGGGCAATCAGCCCCAGCATTTT
>NA|TRBV6-2/TRBV6-3|TRBJ2-3|TRBD2
CASSPLAGGPGTQYF
TGTGCCAGCAGCCCCCTAGCGGGGGGGCCAGGTACGCAGTATTTT
>NA|TRBV19|TRBJ2-3|TRBD2
CASSSQRGDRYTDTQYF
TGTGCCAGTTCCTCCCAGCGGGGGGACCGATACACAGATACGCAGTATTTT
>NA|TRBV15|TRBJ1-2|NA
CATSRDLDGGFYGYTF
TGTGCCACCAGCAGAGATCTGGACGGGGGATTTTATGGCTACACCTTC
>NA|TRBV25-1|TRBJ1-1|TRBD1
CASSLGQGATEAFF
TGTGCCAGCAGTTTGGGACAGGGGGCCACTGAAGCTTTCTTT
>once|TRBV5-1|TRBJ1-4|NA
CASTESGINEKLFF
TGCGCCAGCACCGAGTCAGGGATTAATGAAAAACTGTTTTTT
>once|TRBV5-6|TRBJ2-7|NA
CASSFLQGGIYEQYF
TGTGCCAGCAGCTTCTTACAGGGAGGGATCTACGAGCAGTACTTC
>NA|TRBV6-5|TRBJ1-1|NA
CASSYLVRGSTEAFF
TGTGCCAGCAGTTACTTGGTCCGTGGCAGCACTGAAGCTTTCTTT
>NA|TRBV2|TRBJ1-5|NA
CASSDHSGQPQHF
TGTGCCAGCAGTGACCACAGCGGCCAGCCCCAGCATTTT
>NA|TRBV10-3|TRBJ1-5|TRBD1
CAISRTGDQPQHF
TGTGCCATCAGTAGGACAGGGGATCAGCCCCAGCATTTT
>NA|TRBV30|TRBJ2-5|TRBD2
CAWSRGSGETQYF
TGTGCCTGGAGTAGAGGTAGCGGGGAGACCCAGTACTTC
>NA|TRBV3-1/TRBV3-2|TRBJ2-1|TRBD2
CASSREGGYNEQFF
TGTGCCAGCAGTCGGGAGGGGGGGTACAATGAGCAGTTCTTC